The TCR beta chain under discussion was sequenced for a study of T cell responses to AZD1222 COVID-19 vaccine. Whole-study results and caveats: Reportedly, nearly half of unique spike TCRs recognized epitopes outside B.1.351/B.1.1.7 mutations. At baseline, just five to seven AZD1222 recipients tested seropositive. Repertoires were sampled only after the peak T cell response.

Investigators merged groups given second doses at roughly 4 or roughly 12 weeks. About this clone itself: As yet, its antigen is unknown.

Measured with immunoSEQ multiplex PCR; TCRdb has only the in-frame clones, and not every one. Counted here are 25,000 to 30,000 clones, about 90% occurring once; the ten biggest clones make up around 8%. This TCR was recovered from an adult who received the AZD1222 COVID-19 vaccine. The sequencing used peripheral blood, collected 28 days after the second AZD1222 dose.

CDR3 protein: CAWSVTATNEKLFF. CDR3 nucleotide sequence: TGTGCCTGGAGTGTCACAGCAACTAATGAAAAACTGTTTTTT. The rearrangement links TRBV30 to TRBJ1-4; D is undetermined. Germline CDR1 is GTSNPN and CDR2 is SVGIG (reference sequence). This CDR3 spans 14 amino acids. The V gene lost 0 bases and the J gene lost 0 bases, with 5 bases spanning the gap.